A single sample gave rise to the 18 T cell receptor delta chains below, sequenced in a study of Vδ1+ human thymocytes. Study outcomes and limitations: Thymic TRG and TRD repertoires appeared highly polyclonal, with Gaussian CDR3 length distributions.

Their antigens remain unidentified. RNA was extracted from the cells and then reverse transcribed. The CDR3 regions were amplified by multiplex PCR from V-gene primers to a constant-region primer. TCRdb re-identified clones in the multiplex PCR reads via CATT. The data contain tens of thousands of delta-chain clones, roughly 7.3% of them singletons. The sample comprised Vdelta1+ gamma-delta thymocytes from the thymus. Noted subset: FACS-sorted CD3+ TCRalphabeta- TCRVdelta1+ TCRVdelta2- thymocytes. The receptor source for this set is a child younger than two who had congenital heart surgery.

The chain has TRDV1 and TRDJ1, with 11 bases lining up with TRDD3. Germline values: CDR1 TSWWSYY, CDR2 QGS. There are 25 residues in the CDR3. V dropped 3 bases and J dropped 9; count of bases not matched to a gene: 39. CDR3 nucleotide sequence: TGTGCTCTTGGGGACTGGGTTGCTTCCTACAGATCAGTACTGGGGGATAAAAGGTTTGGGTTCGAACTCATCTTT. Amino acid sequence: CALGDWVASYRSVLGDKRFGFELIF.

This clone is judged medium-sized. The rearrangement links TRDV1 to TRDJ1; D call uncertain. With 0 bases removed from V and 3 bases from J, the gap between germline ends came to 17 bases. The V gene's germline CDR1 is TSWWSYY and CDR2 QGS. This CDR3 contains 17 residues. CDR3 protein: CALGELPLVSVADKLIF. Here the CDR3 DNA reads TGTGCTCTTGGGGAACTACCCCTGGTAAGCGTCGCCGATAAACTCATCTTT.

There are a few counts of this clone. The chain joins TRDV1 to TRDJ1, with D unresolved. This CDR3 is 16 amino acids long. Germline V gene sequence: CDR1 TSWWSYY, CDR2 QGS. V lost 5 bases to trimming and J lost 1 base, with 17 bases between them. In DNA form, the CDR3 reads TGTGCTCTTGGGTCCCCCATACTCGATCCCACCGATAAACTCATCTTT. Protein: CALGSPILDPTDKLIF.

The chain uses TRDV1 and TRDJ1; a possible D gene is TRDD2 (5 bases). The J gene comes from matching the DNA to germline here; TCRdb lacks it. CDR3 size: 18 residues. V shed 1 base and J shed 4 bases, with 22 bases lying between them. Germline lookup yields CDR1 TSWWSYY and CDR2 QGS. CDR3 residues: CALGERGLLGGYNDKLIF. In DNA, the CDR3 is TGTGCTCTTGGGGAACGAGGCCTACTCGGTGGGTACAACGATAAACTCATCTTT.

This clone was counted between two and nine times. V and J are TRDV1 and TRDJ1; 10 nucleotides match TRDD3. The germline V gene encodes CDR1 TSWWSYY and CDR2 QGS. The CDR3 sequence is 20 residues long. Unmatched junction bases numbered 17, after V lost 0 bases and J lost 4 bases. As DNA, the CDR3 is TGTGCTCTTGGGGAACTGAGGATCCTACTGGGGGATGGAAGAGACGATAAACTCATCTTT. The encoded protein is CALGELRILLGDGRDDKLIF.

This rearrangement joins TRDV1 to TRDJ1; TRDD3 aligns across 12 bases. The CDR3 has 19 amino acids. Germline-derived CDR1 and CDR2 are TSWWSYY and QGS. Unmatched junction bases numbered 15, after V lost 3 bases and J lost 4 bases. The DNA for the CDR3 is TGTGCTCTTGGGGATCGTAACCTTCCCCTGGGGGATACGCACGATAAACTCATCTTT. Translated, it gives CALGDRNLPLGDTHDKLIF.

This sequence joins TRDV1 and TRDJ1; 8 bases agree with TRDD3. The ends lost 0 bases at V and 5 bases at J; junction bases unmatched: 14. This CDR3 has 18 amino acids. Germline V gives CDR1 TSWWSYY, CDR2 QGS. The CDR3 reads CALGELRNYGYWGDKLIF. CDR3 DNA: TGTGCTCTTGGGGAACTACGGAACTACGGGTACTGGGGGGATAAACTCATCTTT.

The chain combines TRDV1 with TRDJ1; tentatively, D is TRDD3 (5 bases). V dropped 0 bases and J dropped 3 bases, with 17 bases sitting between them. The length of the CDR3 is 17 residues. CDR1 and CDR2 (germline): TSWWSYY, QGS. The CDR3 sequence: CALGELRRGRGADKLIF. DNA for the CDR3: TGTGCTCTTGGGGAACTCCGGCGTGGCCGGGGGGCCGATAAACTCATCTTT.

In this sample, this clone turned up a few times. The gene calls are TRDV1 and TRDJ1; TRDD3 aligns across 12 bases. The CDR3 consists of 20 residues. Losses at the gene ends were 6 bases for V and 0 bases for J; bases not matched to a gene: 17. CDR1 is TSWWSYY, CDR2 QGS, per germline. The CDR3 loop is CALGKTPLGDTVMYTDKLIF. CDR3 nucleotide sequence: TGTGCTCTTGGTAAAACGCCCCTGGGGGATACGGTTATGTACACCGATAAACTCATCTTT.

This clone occurred a few times. Germline is not matched at one junction end, which may reflect a read error. This specimen includes other DNA sequences encoding the same CDR3. The chain links TRDV1 to TRDJ1; TRDD3 might be the D (5 bases). This CDR3 has 14 residues. Germline CDR1 is TSWWSYY and CDR2 is QGS. The CDR3 loop is CALGELFRTDKLIF. CDR3 DNA: TGTGCCCTTGGGGAACTTTTCCGCACCGATAAACTCATCTTT.

The chain is built from TRDV1 and TRDJ1; D is undetermined. Assignment of the J gene here rests on matching the DNA to germline, because TCRdb gives none. Germline CDR1 and CDR2: TSWWSYY and QGS. V lost 4 bases to trimming and J lost 4 bases, with 43 bases between them. The CDR3 sequence is 24 residues long. For the CDR3, the DNA is TGTGCTCTTGGGGTCGGCACTGTCCGAGGGAAGGGACCGAGACTGCGACCCCACTGCGATAAACTCATCTTT. The encoded protein is CALGVGTVRGKGPRLRPHCDKLIF.

This clone was recorded a few times. This chain uses TRDV1 with TRDJ1; no firm D call. The CDR3 loop spans 16 amino acids. The germline gives CDR1 TSWWSYY, CDR2 QGS. V dropped 6 bases and J dropped 2 bases, with 19 bases sitting between them. CDR3 residues: CALGVGNRGKTDKLIF. The CDR3 region has the DNA TGTGCTCTTGGCGTCGGAAACCGCGGCAAAACCGATAAACTCATCTTT.

This clone was counted only a few times. J is TRDJ1 and V is TRDV1; TRDD2 or TRDD3 may be the D gene (5 bases each). Looked up from germline, CDR1 is TSWWSYY and CDR2 is QGS. The CDR3 consists of 17 residues. V lost 5 bases and J 1 base, leaving 20 bases between the germline ends. The CDR3, as DNA: TGTGCTCTTGGGCCACTTCCCGGTATTACTGGCACCGATAAACTCATCTTT. Translating it yields CALGPLPGITGTDKLIF.

This clone was detected only a few times. V gene TRDV1 combines with J gene TRDJ1; 13 bases align to TRDD3. The V gene's germline CDR1 is TSWWSYY and CDR2 QGS. V trimming: 0 bases; J trimming: 0 bases; junction bases outside the gene matches: 13. CDR3 length equals 21 residues. CDR3 nucleotides: TGTGCTCTTGGGGAACTAGAAACTGGGGGATACGGGGGTCTGTACACCGATAAACTCATCTTT. As protein: CALGELETGGYGGLYTDKLIF.

This clone was found once. The gene calls are TRDV1 and TRDJ1, with D possibly being TRDD3 (6 bases). The J gene was not available in TCRdb and was assigned here by matching the DNA to germline segments. The CDR3 is 20 amino acids. In germline, CDR1 is TSWWSYY, CDR2 QGS. Trimming took off 3 bases at V and 1 base at J, with 27 bases between the two ends. CDR3 DNA: TGTGCTCTTGGGGACGTCCTAAAATGGGATCGGGGATCCCCCACCGATAAACTCATCTTT. This sequence encodes CALGDVLKWDRGSPTDKLIF.

The chain links TRDV1 to TRDJ1, with 9 positions matching TRDD2. The CDR3 sequence is 21 residues long. The V segment lost 2 bases and the J segment 0 bases; nucleotides outside the gene matches: 19. The germline V gene has CDR1 TSWWSYY and CDR2 QGS. The CDR3 loop is CALGEFSFLQVLWRYTDKLIF. As DNA, the CDR3 is TGTGCTCTTGGGGAATTTTCCTTCCTACAAGTACTCTGGAGGTACACCGATAAACTCATCTTT.

This clone has more than one count but fewer than ten. This sequence joins TRDV1 and TRDJ1; 9 positions agree with TRDD3. Germline CDR1 reads TSWWSYY; CDR2 reads QGS. The CDR3 loop spans 21 amino acids. Germline trimming cut 5 bases from V and 0 bases from J; bases unmatched to any gene: 22. CDR3: CALGPSAFRTGGPQYTDKLIF. In DNA, the CDR3 is TGTGCTCTTGGGCCCTCGGCCTTCCGTACTGGGGGACCTCAGTACACCGATAAACTCATCTTT.

V gene TRDV1 combines with J gene TRDJ1; possible D gene TRDD2, 5 bases. There are 18 residues in the CDR3. CDR1 is TSWWSYY and CDR2 is QGS in the germline V gene. With 6 bases removed from V and 0 bases from J, the gap between germline ends came to 23 bases. The CDR3 region is CALGPSLRRTLYTDKLIF. The CDR3 coding sequence is TGTGCTCTTGGCCCTAGCCTACGACGGACTTTGTACACCGATAAACTCATCTTT.